This TCR beta chain was found in a study of blood T cell repertoires in COVID-19. Data came from immunoSEQ multiplex PCR; TCRdb stores just in-frame clones and leaves some out. The data hold 110,000 to 150,000 clones, with about 79% observed a single time. CDR3 length: 14 amino acids. Trimming removed 1 base from V and 0 bases from J, with 7 bases in between. Germline-derived CDR1 and CDR2 are MNHNS and SASEGT. Ages ranged from roughly 18 to 95 years, with residence in more than 20 US areas. Sequencing was carried out using PBMCs or T cells enriched from blood (not recorded which). The sequence was collected from a man between 50 and 59 years old who had recovered from COVID-19. The chain couples TRBV6-1 to TRBJ2-7, with D possibly being TRBD2 (5 bases). The CDR3 coding sequence is TGTGCCAGCAGTGAAGTGGGAGTCTCCTACGAGCAGTACTTC. It is translated as CASSEVGVSYEQYF.